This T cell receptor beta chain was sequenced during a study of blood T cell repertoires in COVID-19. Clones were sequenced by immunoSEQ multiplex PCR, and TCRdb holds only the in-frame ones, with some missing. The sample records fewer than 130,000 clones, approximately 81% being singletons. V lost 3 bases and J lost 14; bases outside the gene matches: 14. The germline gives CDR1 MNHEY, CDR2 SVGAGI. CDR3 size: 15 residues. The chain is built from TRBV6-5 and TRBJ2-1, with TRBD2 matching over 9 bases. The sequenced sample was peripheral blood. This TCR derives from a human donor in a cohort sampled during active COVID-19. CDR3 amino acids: CASSYRTAGGALEFF. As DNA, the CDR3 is TGTGCCAGCAGTTATCGGACAGCGGGGGGAGCGTTGGAGTTCTTC.